Given below is one T cell receptor beta chain in context. Using immunoSEQ multiplex PCR, the repertoire was profiled, and TCRdb retains in-frame clones only, with some absent. The repertoire consists of 310,000 or so clones, with about 82% occurring once and the leading ten covering around 1.6%. The source of the sample is a study of blood T cell repertoires in COVID-19. Study-level information: The cDNA or gDNA used as material had been derived from T cells, B-cell-depleted T cells, or PBMCs.

With V trimmed by 3 bases and J by 6 bases, 10 bases remained unmatched. CDR1 is KGHSH and CDR2 is LQKENI in the germline V gene. This CDR3 contains 16 residues. The sample consisted of peripheral blood. The chain links TRBV18 to TRBJ1-1, with TRBD1 identical over 10 bases. This clonotype originated in a woman between 50 and 59 years old with acute or convalescent COVID-19. This chain's CDR3 is CASSPRDRGRQSEAFF. CDR3 nucleotides: TGTGCCAGCTCACCTCGGGACAGGGGCCGCCAATCTGAAGCTTTCTTT. The full variable domain, in which reference TRBV18 and TRBJ1-1 provide the parts outside the CDR3, is NAGVMQNPRHLVRRRGQEARLRCSPMKGHSHVYWYRQLPEEGLKFMVYLQKENIIDESGMPKERFSAEFPKEGPSILRIQQVVRGDSAAYFCASSPRDRGRQSEAFFGQGTRLTVV.